These T cell receptor beta chains were read from a single sample in a study of blood T cell repertoires in COVID-19. Repertoires were generated with immunoSEQ multiplex PCR, while TCRdb's copy carries only in-frame clones and drops some. The sample has 110,000 to 150,000 clones; 78% are singletons. Sequenced input: PBMCs or T cells enriched from blood (not recorded which). The receptors derive from a woman in her 50s who had recovered from COVID-19. CDR3s include the opening cysteine and the closing phenylalanine or tryptophan. A D gene is named only where the DNA matches it firmly. Only part of the rows carry a size: once, few, many, or a class if the clone is expanded.

-	TRBV5-6	TRBD1	TRBJ1-5	TGTGCCAGCAGCTTGATGGACAGGGAGTGGCAGCCCCAGCATTTT	CASSLMDREWQPQHF
-	TRBV5-4	-	TRBJ1-6	TGTGCCAGCAGCTGGCAAGATTCACCCCTCCACTTT	CASSWQDSPLHF
-	TRBV7-2	TRBD1	TRBJ1-3	TGTGCCAGCAGCTTGGGACAGGGAAACACCATATATTTT	CASSLGQGNTIYF
-	TRBV3-1/TRBV3-2	-	TRBJ1-1	TGTGCCAGCAGCCAAGACAGCGGTTCGAACACTGAAGCTTTCTTT	CASSQDSGSNTEAFF
-	TRBV6-5	-	TRBJ2-1	TGTGCCAGCGGCTTGATCTGGAATGAGCAGTTCTTC	CASGLIWNEQFF
-	TRBV10-3	-	TRBJ1-1	TGTGCCACCAGGACAGTCCCCCCGACTGAAGCTTTCTTT	CATRTVPPTEAFF
-	TRBV7-8	-	TRBJ1-2	TGTGCCAGCAGCTTAACCGGCGGCGGAGGCTATGGCTACACCTTC	CASSLTGGGGYGYTF
few	TRBV18	-	TRBJ1-6	TGTGCCAGCTCACCCCAGGAAAGCTCCTATAATTCACCCCTCCACTTT	CASSPQESSYNSPLHF
-	TRBV7-2	-	TRBJ2-7	TGTGCCAGCAGCTTAGGGGCGGGGGCCGTCTACGAGCAGTACTTC	CASSLGAGAVYEQYF
-	TRBV6-6	-	TRBJ2-5	TGTGCCAGCAGTCCGTGGAGGTCGGAGGTCCTCCAAGAGACCCAGTACTTC	CASSPWRSEVLQETQYF
medium-sized	TRBV9	-	TRBJ1-1	TGTGCCAGCAGCCCAGGGCTCACTGAAGCTTTCTTT	CASSPGLTEAFF
-	TRBV7-9	-	TRBJ1-5	TGTGCCAGCAGCTTAGGCCGGCAGCCCCAGCATTTT	CASSLGRQPQHF
-	TRBV7-9	-	TRBJ2-7	TGTGCCAGCAGCGCGACAGGTTACGAGCAGTACTTC	CASSATGYEQYF
-	TRBV2	TRBD1	TRBJ1-2	TGTGCCAGTAGATGGGAACAGGGGCACTATGGCTACACCTTC	CASRWEQGHYGYTF
once	TRBV7-9	TRBD1	TRBJ1-5	TGTGCCAGCAGCCTAACGCCCCCGGGACAGGGCGGCCAGCCCCAGCATTTT	CASSLTPPGQGGQPQHF
-	TRBV7-9	-	TRBJ2-3	TGTGCCAGCAGCTTAGTTTTAGCCACAGATACGCAGTATTTT	CASSLVLATDTQYF
-	TRBV24-1	-	TRBJ2-1	TGTGCCACCAGTGATACCCGAAAGCACGGGGGATTGGAGCAGTTCTTC	CATSDTRKHGGLEQFF
-	TRBV3-1/TRBV3-2	TRBD1	TRBJ1-3	TGTGCCAGCAGCCCCCGGGACAGGCTAAGAAACACCATATATTTT	CASSPRDRLRNTIYF
-	TRBV20-1	-	TRBJ1-4	TGCAGTGCTAGTCCCGAGCTGTTTTTT	CSASPELFF
-	TRBV28	-	TRBJ1-1	TGTGCCAGCACGCTACCGGGACTCGAAGCTTTCTTT	CASTLPGLEAFF
-	TRBV11-3	-	TRBJ2-2	TGTGCCAGCAGCTTAGGTTACAGGACCGGGGAGCTGTTTTTT	CASSLGYRTGELFF
-	TRBV28	-	TRBJ2-1	TGTGCCACCCGGGACTCAGTCAATGAGCAGTTCTTC	CATRDSVNEQFF
-	TRBV10-1	-	TRBJ1-2	TGCGCCAGCAGTCCGGACTATGGCTACACCTTC	CASSPDYGYTF
few	TRBV28	TRBD1	TRBJ1-5	TGTGCCAGCAGCTTGGACAGGCCCATACAGCCCCAGCATTTT	CASSLDRPIQPQHF
-	TRBV18	-	TRBJ2-3	TGTGCCAGCTCACCAAAGGGGGGGCAAACAGATACGCAGTATTTT	CASSPKGGQTDTQYF
-	TRBV4-1	-	TRBJ1-6	TGCGCCAGCACGTCGAGCTCCTATAATTCACCCCTCCACTTT	CASTSSSYNSPLHF
few	TRBV29-1	TRBD1	TRBJ1-3	TGCAGCGTTGTTGCGTGGGGATCGGACAGGGGCCGGTGGGCTGGAAACACCATATATTTT	CSVVAWGSDRGRWAGNTIYF
-	TRBV28	-	TRBJ1-6	TGTGCCAGCAGTCTCCCCGCGGGAACATCCAATTCACCCCTCCACTTT	CASSLPAGTSNSPLHF
-	TRBV14	-	TRBJ1-1	TGTGCCAGCAGCCAAGTGGGCAGGGACACTGAAGCTTTCTTT	CASSQVGRDTEAFF
-	TRBV6-5	TRBD2	TRBJ2-2	TGTGCCAGTTGGGGGACTAGCAGAGGGGAGCTGTTTTTT	CASWGTSRGELFF
-	TRBV7-2	-	TRBJ1-2	TGTGCCAGCAGCTTACACCCAGGCAACTATGGCTACACCTTC	CASSLHPGNYGYTF
-	TRBV5-1	TRBD1	TRBJ1-5	TGCGCCAGCAGCAGAGGACAGGGCCAAAATCAGCCCCAGCATTTT	CASSRGQGQNQPQHF
few	TRBV19	-	TRBJ1-5	TGTGCCAGTAGTACTTTACGAACAGGCAGCAATCAGCCCCAGCATTTT	CASSTLRTGSNQPQHF
-	TRBV6-5	-	TRBJ1-2	TGTGCCAGCACCACTAGAGCTAACTATGGCTACACCTTC	CASTTRANYGYTF
-	TRBV5-1	TRBD1	TRBJ2-1	TGCGCCAGCGGACCTCCCGGGACAGCCTACAATGAGCAGTTCTTC	CASGPPGTAYNEQFF
-	TRBV27	TRBD1	TRBJ2-2	TGTGCCAGCAGTCCGGACAGGGCAAACACCGGGGAGCTGTTTTTT	CASSPDRANTGELFF
-	TRBV28	-	TRBJ1-1	TGTGCCAGCAGTTTAATACAGGGGAACACTGAAGCTTTCTTT	CASSLIQGNTEAFF
once	TRBV6-1	-	TRBJ1-1	TGTGCCAGCAGTGAAGTTAGCAGGGGAAAGACTGAAGCTTTCTTT	CASSEVSRGKTEAFF
-	TRBV3-1/TRBV3-2	TRBD1	TRBJ1-1	TGTGCCAGCAGCCAAGGCGAGGGCAGGGGGCGATGGGGCACTGAAGCTTTCTTT	CASSQGEGRGRWGTEAFF
-	TRBV21-1	-	TRBJ2-1	TGTGCCAGCAGCAAAGAGGCCCCCAGGGTAAGCTCCTACAATGAGCAGTTCTTC	CASSKEAPRVSSYNEQFF
-	TRBV4-1	-	TRBJ2-1	TGCGCCAGCAGCCAAGAGTTCCACGAAACTGATGAGCAGTTCTTC	CASSQEFHETDEQFF
-	TRBV2	-	TRBJ1-5	TGTGCCAGCAGTGATTCCGGGACCAGGGGACAGCCCCAGCATTTT	CASSDSGTRGQPQHF
once	TRBV5-1	-	TRBJ1-3	TGCGCCAGCAGCCCGGTTTCCTCTGGAAACACCATATATTTT	CASSPVSSGNTIYF
-	TRBV28	-	TRBJ1-3	TGTGCCAGCAGTGTCCAGGGGGGAAACACCATATATTTT	CASSVQGGNTIYF
-	TRBV18	TRBD1	TRBJ2-7	TGTGCCAGCTCACCTTCGGCAGGGGGCCACGAGCAGTACTTC	CASSPSAGGHEQYF
-	TRBV2	TRBD1	TRBJ2-3	TGTGCCAGCAGAGGAGGGCCAGGGGGCTCAGATACGCAGTATTTT	CASRGGPGGSDTQYF
-	TRBV3-1/TRBV3-2	TRBD2	TRBJ2-3	TGTGCCAGCAGCCAAGTGGGCGGGGGGCCATTAGGGACAGATACGCAGTATTTT	CASSQVGGGPLGTDTQYF
-	TRBV5-1	-	TRBJ1-4	TGCGCCAGCAGGGACAGCACTAATGAAAAACTGTTTTTT	CASRDSTNEKLFF
-	TRBV5-1	TRBD2	TRBJ2-3	TGCGCCAGCAGCCCTGGGGACTACGGCACAGATACGCAGTATTTT	CASSPGDYGTDTQYF
-	TRBV14	-	TRBJ2-7	TGTGCCAGCAGCCAAGGAGGGTCCCTTTACGAGCAGTACTTC	CASSQGGSLYEQYF
-	TRBV7-2	-	TRBJ1-5	TGTGCCAGCAGCCGGGGCGGGGGCAATCAGCCCCAGCATTTT	CASSRGGGNQPQHF
-	TRBV5-4	TRBD1	TRBJ2-7	TGTGCCAGCAGCTCGGGACAGGGTCTCGAGCAGTACTTC	CASSSGQGLEQYF